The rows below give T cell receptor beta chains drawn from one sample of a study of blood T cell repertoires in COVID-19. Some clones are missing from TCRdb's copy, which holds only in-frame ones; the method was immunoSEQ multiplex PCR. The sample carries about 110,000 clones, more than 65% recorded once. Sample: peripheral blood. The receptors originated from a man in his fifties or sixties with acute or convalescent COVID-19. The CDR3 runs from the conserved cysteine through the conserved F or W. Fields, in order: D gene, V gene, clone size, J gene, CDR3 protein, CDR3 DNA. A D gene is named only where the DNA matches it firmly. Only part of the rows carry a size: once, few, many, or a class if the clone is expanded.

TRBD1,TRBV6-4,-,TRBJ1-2,CASSDSYRQGGYGYTF,TGTGCCAGCAGTGACTCGTACCGACAGGGGGGGTATGGCTACACCTTC
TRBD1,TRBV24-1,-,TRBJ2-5,CATSGGTGMVGQYF,TGTGCCACCAGTGGCGGGACAGGGATGGTTGGCCAGTACTTC
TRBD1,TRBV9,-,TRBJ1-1,CASSPGDRGGTEAFF,TGTGCCAGCAGCCCCGGGGACAGGGGAGGAACTGAAGCTTTCTTT
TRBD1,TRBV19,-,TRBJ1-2,CASNSRGHGYTF,TGTGCCAGTAATAGCAGGGGGCATGGCTACACCTTC
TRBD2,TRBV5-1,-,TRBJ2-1,CASRRAGGRDEQFF,TGCGCCAGCCGAAGAGCGGGGGGTAGGGATGAGCAGTTCTTC
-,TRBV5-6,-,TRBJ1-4,CASREAGAGDEKLFF,TGTGCCAGCAGGGAGGCGGGAGCAGGGGATGAAAAACTGTTTTTT
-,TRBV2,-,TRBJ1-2,CASIRDTYGYTF,TGTGCCAGCATCAGGGATACATATGGCTACACCTTC
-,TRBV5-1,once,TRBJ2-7,CASSPARTVSYEQYF,TGCGCCAGCAGCCCGGCTCGGACAGTTAGCTACGAGCAGTACTTC
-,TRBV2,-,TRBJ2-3,CASRGDTYTDTQYF,TGTGCCAGCAGGGGGGACACTTACACAGATACGCAGTATTTT
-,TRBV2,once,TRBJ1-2,CASRSSGVNYGYTF,TGTGCCAGCAGGAGCTCCGGGGTTAACTATGGCTACACCTTC
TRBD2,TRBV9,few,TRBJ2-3,CASSADSGVSTDTQYF,TGTGCCAGCAGCGCGGATAGCGGGGTCTCGACAGATACGCAGTATTTT
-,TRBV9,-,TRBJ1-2,CASSVTGGAPYGYTF,TGTGCCAGCAGCGTGACAGGAGGTGCCCCTTATGGCTACACCTTC
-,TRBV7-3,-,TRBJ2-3,CASSLRGAQDTQYF,TGTGCCAGCAGCTTAAGGGGCGCGCAAGATACGCAGTATTTT
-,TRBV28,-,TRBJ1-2,CASRAGGYTF,TGTGCCTCCAGGGCGGGGGGCTACACCTTC
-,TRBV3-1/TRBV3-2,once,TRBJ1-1,CVSSHHGGGSDTEAFF,TGTGTCAGCAGCCATCATGGGGGGGGGAGTGACACTGAAGCTTTCTTT
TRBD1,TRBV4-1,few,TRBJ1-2,CASSQSVGTGSSGYTF,TGCGCCAGCAGCCAATCAGTAGGGACAGGGAGCTCCGGCTACACCTTC
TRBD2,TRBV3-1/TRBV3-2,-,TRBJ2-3,CASSRNDASGATDTQYF,TGTGCCAGCAGCCGGAACGACGCAAGCGGGGCTACAGATACGCAGTATTTT
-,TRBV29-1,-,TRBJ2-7,CSATKGPYEQYF,TGCAGCGCCACCAAGGGGCCCTACGAGCAGTACTTC